This T cell receptor (beta chain) derives from a study of cytomegalovirus exposure and HLA in healthy donors. Samples came from healthy bone marrow donors. Trimming removed 6 bases at V and 14 bases at J, with 17 bases between. The CDR3 length is 13 residues. Germline V CDR1 and CDR2: LNHDA, SQIVND (reference sequence). PCR was performed using 60 Vbeta and 13 Jbeta primers. Clones were sequenced by immunoSEQ multiplex PCR, and TCRdb holds only the in-frame ones, with some missing. The repertoire has around 150,000 clones, around 80% of them found once; the top ten carry approximately 6.2%. This TCR derives from a man between 35 and 55 years old in good health and CMV-seropositive. The chain combines TRBV19 with TRBJ2-6, with unresolved D. Sequencing was performed on PBMCs. The CDR3 bases are TGTGCCAGTAGCCGAGACCTCCAGGCTTTCCTGACTTTC. Amino acids: CASSRDLQAFLTF.